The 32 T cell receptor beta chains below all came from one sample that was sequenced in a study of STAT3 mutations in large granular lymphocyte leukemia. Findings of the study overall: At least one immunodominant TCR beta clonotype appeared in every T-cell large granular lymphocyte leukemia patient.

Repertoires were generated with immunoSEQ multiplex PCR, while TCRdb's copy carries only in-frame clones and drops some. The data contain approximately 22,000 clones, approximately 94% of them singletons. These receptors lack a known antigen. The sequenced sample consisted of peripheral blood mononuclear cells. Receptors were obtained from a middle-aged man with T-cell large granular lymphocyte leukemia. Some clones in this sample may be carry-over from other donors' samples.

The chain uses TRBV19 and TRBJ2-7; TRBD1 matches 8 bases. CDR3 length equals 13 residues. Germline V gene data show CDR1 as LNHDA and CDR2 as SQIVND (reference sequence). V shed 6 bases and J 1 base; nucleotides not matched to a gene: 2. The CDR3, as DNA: TGTGCCAGTAGGGGGGACAGGTCCTACGAGCAGTACTTC. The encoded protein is CASRGDRSYEQYF.

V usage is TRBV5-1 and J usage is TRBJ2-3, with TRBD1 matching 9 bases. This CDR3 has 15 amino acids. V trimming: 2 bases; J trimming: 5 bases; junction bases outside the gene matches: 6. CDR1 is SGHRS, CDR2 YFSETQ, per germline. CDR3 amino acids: CASSLGTGIVDTQYF. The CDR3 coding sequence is TGCGCCAGCAGCTTAGGGACAGGGATAGTAGATACGCAGTATTTT.

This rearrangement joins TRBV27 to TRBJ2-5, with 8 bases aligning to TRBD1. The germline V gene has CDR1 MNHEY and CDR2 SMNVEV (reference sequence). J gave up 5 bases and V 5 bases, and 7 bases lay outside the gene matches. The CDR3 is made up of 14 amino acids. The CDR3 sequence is CASSTRTGKETQYF. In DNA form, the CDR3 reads TGTGCCAGCAGTACCCGGACAGGGAAGGAGACCCAGTACTTC.

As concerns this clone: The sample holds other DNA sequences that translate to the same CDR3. The CDR3 DNA is TGTGCCTGGAGTGTCGGGGCCTACAATGAGCAGTTCTTC. This translates into CAWSVGAYNEQFF. This chain connects TRBV30 to TRBJ2-1, with a weak D call TRBD2 (5 bases). V gave up 0 bases and J gave up 2 bases, with 5 bases separating them. There are 13 residues in the CDR3. Germline values: CDR1 GTSNPN, CDR2 SVGIG (reference sequence).

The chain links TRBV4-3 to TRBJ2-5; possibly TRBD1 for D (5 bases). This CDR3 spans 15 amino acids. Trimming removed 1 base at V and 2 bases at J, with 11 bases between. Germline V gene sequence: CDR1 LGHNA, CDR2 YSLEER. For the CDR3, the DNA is TGCGCCAGCAGCCAAGCCCCAGGGCGGCAAGAGACCCAGTACTTC. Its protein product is CASSQAPGRQETQYF.

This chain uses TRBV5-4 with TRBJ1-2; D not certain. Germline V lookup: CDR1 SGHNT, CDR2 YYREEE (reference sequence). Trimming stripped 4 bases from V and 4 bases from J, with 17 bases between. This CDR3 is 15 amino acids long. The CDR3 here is CASSLVGGLSYGYTF. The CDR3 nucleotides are TGTGCCAGCAGCCTAGTGGGAGGGCTTAGCTATGGCTACACCTTC.

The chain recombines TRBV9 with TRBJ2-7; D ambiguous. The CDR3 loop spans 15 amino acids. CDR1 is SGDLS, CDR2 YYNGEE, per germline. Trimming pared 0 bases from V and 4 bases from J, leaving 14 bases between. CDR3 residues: CASSVAEVAFYEQYF. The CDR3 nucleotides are TGTGCCAGCAGCGTAGCTGAAGTCGCCTTTTACGAGCAGTACTTC.

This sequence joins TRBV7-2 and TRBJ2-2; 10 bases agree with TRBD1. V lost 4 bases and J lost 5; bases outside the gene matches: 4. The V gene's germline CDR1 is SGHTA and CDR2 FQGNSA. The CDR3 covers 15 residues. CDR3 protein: CASSSRTGGTGELFF. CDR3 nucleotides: TGTGCCAGCAGCTCCCGGACAGGGGGTACCGGGGAGCTGTTTTTT.

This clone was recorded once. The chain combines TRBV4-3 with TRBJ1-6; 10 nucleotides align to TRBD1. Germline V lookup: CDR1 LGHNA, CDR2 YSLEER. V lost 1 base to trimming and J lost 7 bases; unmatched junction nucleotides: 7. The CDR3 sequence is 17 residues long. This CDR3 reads CASSQGGQGLGNSPLHF. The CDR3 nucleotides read TGCGCCAGCAGCCAAGGGGGACAGGGGTTAGGGAATTCACCCCTCCACTTT.

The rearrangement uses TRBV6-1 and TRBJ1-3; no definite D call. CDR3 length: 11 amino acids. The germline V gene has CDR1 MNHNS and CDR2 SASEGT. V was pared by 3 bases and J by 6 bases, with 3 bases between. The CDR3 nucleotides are TGTGCCAGCAGTGAGAAAAACACCATATATTTT. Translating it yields CASSEKNTIYF.

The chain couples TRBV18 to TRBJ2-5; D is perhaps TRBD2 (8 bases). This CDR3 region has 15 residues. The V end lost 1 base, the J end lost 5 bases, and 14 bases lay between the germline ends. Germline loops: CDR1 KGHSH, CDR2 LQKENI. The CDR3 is CASSPRTGGGETQYF. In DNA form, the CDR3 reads TGTGCCAGCTCACCACGGACAGGCGGGGGGGAGACCCAGTACTTC.

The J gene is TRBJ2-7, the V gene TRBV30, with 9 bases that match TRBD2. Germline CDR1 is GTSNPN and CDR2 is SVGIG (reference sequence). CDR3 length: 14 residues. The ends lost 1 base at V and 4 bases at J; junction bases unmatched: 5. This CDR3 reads CAWSAGGGAYEQYF. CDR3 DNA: TGTGCCTGGAGTGCAGGCGGGGGGGCGTACGAGCAGTACTTC.

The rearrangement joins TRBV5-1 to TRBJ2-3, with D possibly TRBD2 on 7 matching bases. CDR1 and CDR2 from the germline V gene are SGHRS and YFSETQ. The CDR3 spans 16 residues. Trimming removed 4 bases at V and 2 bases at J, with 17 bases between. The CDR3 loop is CASSGGAQGSTDTQYF. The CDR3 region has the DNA TGCGCCAGCAGCGGGGGGGCACAGGGCTCCACAGATACGCAGTATTTT.

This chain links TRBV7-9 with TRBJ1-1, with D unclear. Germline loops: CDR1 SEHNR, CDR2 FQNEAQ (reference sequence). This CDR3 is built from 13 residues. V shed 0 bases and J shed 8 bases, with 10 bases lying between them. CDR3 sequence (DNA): TGTGCCAGCAGCTTAGCGGGCAGTAACGAAGCTTTCTTT. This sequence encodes CASSLAGSNEAFF.

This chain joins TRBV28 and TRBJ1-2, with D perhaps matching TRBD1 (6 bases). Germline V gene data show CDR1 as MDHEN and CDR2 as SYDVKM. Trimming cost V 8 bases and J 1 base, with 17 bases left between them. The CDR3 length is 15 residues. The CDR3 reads CASENGDTSNYGYTF. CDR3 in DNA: TGTGCCAGCGAGAACGGGGACACAAGTAACTATGGCTACACCTTC.

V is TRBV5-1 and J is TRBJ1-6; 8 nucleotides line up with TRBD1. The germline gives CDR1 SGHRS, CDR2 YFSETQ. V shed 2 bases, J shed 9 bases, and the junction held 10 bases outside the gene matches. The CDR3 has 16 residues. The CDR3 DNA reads TGCGCCAGCAGCTTAGGACAGGGCCCGGGGATTTCACCCCTCCACTTT. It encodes CASSLGQGPGISPLHF.

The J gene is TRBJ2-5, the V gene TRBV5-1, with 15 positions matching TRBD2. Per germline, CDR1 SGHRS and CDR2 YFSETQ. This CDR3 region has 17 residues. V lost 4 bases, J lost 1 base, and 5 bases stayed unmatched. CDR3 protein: CASSPGLAGGPQETQYF. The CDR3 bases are TGCGCCAGCAGCCCGGGACTAGCGGGGGGCCCCCAAGAGACCCAGTACTTC.

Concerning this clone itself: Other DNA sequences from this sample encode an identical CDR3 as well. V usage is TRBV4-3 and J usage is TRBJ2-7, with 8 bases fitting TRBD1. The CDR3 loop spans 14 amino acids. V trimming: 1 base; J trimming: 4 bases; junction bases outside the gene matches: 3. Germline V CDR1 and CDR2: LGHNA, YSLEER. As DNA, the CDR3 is TGCGCCAGCAGCCAAGGGCAGGGGGCTTACGAGCAGTACTTC. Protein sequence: CASSQGQGAYEQYF.

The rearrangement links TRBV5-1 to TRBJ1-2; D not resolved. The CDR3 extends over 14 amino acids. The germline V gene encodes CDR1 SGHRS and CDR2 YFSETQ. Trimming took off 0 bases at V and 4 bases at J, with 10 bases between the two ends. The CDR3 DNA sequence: TGCGCCAGCAGCTTGGCCGACGGACGCTATGGCTACACCTTC. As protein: CASSLADGRYGYTF.

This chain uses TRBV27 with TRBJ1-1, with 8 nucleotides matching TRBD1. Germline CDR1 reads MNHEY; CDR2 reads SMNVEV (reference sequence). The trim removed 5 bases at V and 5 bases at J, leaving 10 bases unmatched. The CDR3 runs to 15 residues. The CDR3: CASSIGTGVGTEAFF. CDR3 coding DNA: TGTGCCAGCAGTATAGGGACAGGAGTGGGGACTGAAGCTTTCTTT.

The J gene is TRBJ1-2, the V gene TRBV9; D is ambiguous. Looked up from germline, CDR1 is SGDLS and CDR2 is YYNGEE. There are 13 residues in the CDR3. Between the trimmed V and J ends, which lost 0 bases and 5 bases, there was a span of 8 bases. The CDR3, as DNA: TGTGCCAGCAGCGTAGATTGGCAGTATGGCTACACCTTC. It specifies CASSVDWQYGYTF.

CDR3 sequence (DNA): TGTGCCAGCAGTTTGAGGCAGGGGAATGAAAAACTGTTTTTT. It encodes CASSLRQGNEKLFF. The chain employs TRBV27 and TRBJ1-4; TRBD1 might be the D (6 bases). Germline V gene lookup returns CDR1 MNHEY and CDR2 SMNVEV (reference sequence). V gave up 3 bases and J gave up 5 bases, with 10 bases separating them. CDR3 length: 14 residues.

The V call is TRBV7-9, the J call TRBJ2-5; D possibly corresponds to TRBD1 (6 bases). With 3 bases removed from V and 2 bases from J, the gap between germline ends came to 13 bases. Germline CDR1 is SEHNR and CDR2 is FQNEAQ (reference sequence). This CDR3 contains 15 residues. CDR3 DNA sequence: TGTGCCAGCAGCTTCTTGGGACAAACTCAAGAGACCCAGTACTTC. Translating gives CASSFLGQTQETQYF. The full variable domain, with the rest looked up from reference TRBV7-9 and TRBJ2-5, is DTGVSQNPRHKITKRGQNVTFRCDPISEHNRLYWYRQTLGQGPEFLTYFQNEAQLEKSRLLSDRFSAERPKGSFSTLEIQRTEQGDSAMYLCASSFLGQTQETQYFGPGTRLLVL.

In nucleotides, the CDR3 is TGTGCCAGCTCCCCCCTCGAGACCCAGTACTTC. It specifies CASSPLETQYF. This chain links TRBV18 with TRBJ2-5; no reliable D call. The CDR3 runs to 11 residues. Per germline, CDR1 KGHSH and CDR2 LQKENI. With 6 bases removed from V and 5 bases from J, the gap between germline ends came to 7 bases.

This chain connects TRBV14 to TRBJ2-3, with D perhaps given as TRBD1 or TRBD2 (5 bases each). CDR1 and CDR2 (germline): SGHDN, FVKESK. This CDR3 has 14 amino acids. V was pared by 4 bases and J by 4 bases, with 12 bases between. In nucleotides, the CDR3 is TGTGCCAGCAGCCGAGGGGTTCGTCCAGATACGCAGTATTTT. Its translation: CASSRGVRPDTQYF.

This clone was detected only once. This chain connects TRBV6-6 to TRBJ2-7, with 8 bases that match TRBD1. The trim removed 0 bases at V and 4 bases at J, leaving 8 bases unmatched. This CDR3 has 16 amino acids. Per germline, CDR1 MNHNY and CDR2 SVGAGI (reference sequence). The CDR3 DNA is TGTGCCAGCAGTTACTCGCGTCCGGACAGGGCATACGAGCAGTACTTC. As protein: CASSYSRPDRAYEQYF.

The CDR3 sequence is CASSPGGIRAFF. DNA for the CDR3: TGTGCCAGCAGCCCTGGGGGGATACGAGCTTTCTTT. V is TRBV7-3 and J is TRBJ1-1; the D gene is possibly TRBD1 (5 bases). Per germline, CDR1 SGHTA and CDR2 FQGTGA. Trimming removed 5 bases from V and 10 bases from J, with 14 bases in between. The length of the CDR3 is 12 residues.

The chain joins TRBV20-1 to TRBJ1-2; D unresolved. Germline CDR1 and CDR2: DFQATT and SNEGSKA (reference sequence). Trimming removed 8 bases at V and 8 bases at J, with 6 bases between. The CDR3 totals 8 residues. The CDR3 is CSSRGYTF. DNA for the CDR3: TGCAGTAGCCGAGGCTACACCTTC.

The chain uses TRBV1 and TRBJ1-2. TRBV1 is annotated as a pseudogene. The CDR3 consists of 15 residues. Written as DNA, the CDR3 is TGCACCAGCAGCCAAGACCCCCCAGACTTCTATGGCTACACCTTC. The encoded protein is CTSSQDPPDFYGYTF.

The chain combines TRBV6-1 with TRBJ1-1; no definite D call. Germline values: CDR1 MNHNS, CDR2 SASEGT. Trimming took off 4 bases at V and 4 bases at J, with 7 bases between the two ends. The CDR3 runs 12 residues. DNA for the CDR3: TGTGCCAGCAGTGCCGGGAGCACTGAAGCTTTCTTT. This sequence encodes CASSAGSTEAFF.

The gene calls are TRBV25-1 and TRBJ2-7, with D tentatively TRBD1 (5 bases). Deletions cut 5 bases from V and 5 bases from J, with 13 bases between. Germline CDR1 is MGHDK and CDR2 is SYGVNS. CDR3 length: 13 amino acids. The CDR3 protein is CASSPGSRDEQYF. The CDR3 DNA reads TGTGCCAGCAGTCCAGGTAGCAGGGACGAGCAGTACTTC.

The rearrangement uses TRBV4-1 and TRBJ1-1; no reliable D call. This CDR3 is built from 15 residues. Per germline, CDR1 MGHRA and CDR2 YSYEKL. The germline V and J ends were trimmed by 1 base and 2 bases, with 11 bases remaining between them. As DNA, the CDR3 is TGCGCCAGCAGCCAAGGACCTATCTATAACACTGAAGCTTTCTTT. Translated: CASSQGPIYNTEAFF.